Sequencing of this TCR beta chain was carried out in a study of tumor-infiltrating lymphocytes in primary liver carcinoma. Researchers generated TCR beta cDNA from about 530 ng of total RNA, relying on a constant-region primer. Each TCR beta library was derived from three nested multiplex PCR rounds that employed slightly modified ARM-PCR. TRBV1-TRBV30 forward primers and a C-beta reverse primer were used in the first two PCR rounds, which each ran for about 9 cycles. In TCRdb, the multiplex PCR reads were re-called with MiXCR into one record per CDR3 protein. Here the sample spans about 75,000 distinct CDR3 sequences, about three quarters being singletons. This clonotype was seen many times. Taking about 19-31 mg of unsorted bulk tissue, the authors co-extracted RNA and DNA. Patients were chronically HBV-infected and treatment-naive. CDR1 is MNHEY, CDR2 SVGEGT, per germline. V was pared by 5 bases and J by 6 bases, with 14 bases between. The CDR3 spans 14 residues.

The TCR originated in a man aged 35 to 55 with primary liver carcinoma and hepatitis B virus infection. This chain joins TRBV6-2 or TRBV6-3 and TRBJ1-5; D may be TRBD1 (6 bases). The sequencing input was tumor-adjacent normal liver tissue. The CDR3 loop is CASSGGLSTQPQHF. DNA for the CDR3: TGTGCCAGCAGTGGGGGGCTTAGTACTCAGCCCCAGCATTTT.